This TCR beta chain was documented in a study of blood T cell repertoires in COVID-19. Study as a whole: PBMCs, B-cell-depleted T cells, or T cells provided the cDNA or gDNA that made up the material.

CDR3 length: 15 amino acids. CDR1 and CDR2 (germline): SGHTA, FQGNSA. Trimming took off 2 bases at V and 8 bases at J, with 15 bases between the two ends. Authors' methods: Amplification with reference gene primers provided the estimates of nucleated cell counts. Repertoires were generated with immunoSEQ multiplex PCR, while TCRdb's copy carries only in-frame clones and drops some. The D gene and trimming were derived from the DNA, and the V and J assignments and clone size from that table. The sample includes 11,000 or so clones, more than 65% of them seen just once. The chain carries TRBV7-2 and TRBJ1-4; D is ambiguous. This TCR came from a man at least 80 years old with acute or convalescent COVID-19. Sequenced: peripheral blood. DNA for the CDR3: TGTGCCAGCAGCTTACTAGGCCGGAATGAGGAAAAACTGTTTTTT. Translation: CASSLLGRNEEKLFF.